Listed below are T cell receptor beta chains from one sample, sequenced in a study of cytomegalovirus exposure and HLA in healthy donors. TCRdb's table, derived via immunoSEQ multiplex PCR, lists solely in-frame clones and lacks some. The profile covers 100,000 to 150,000 clones, with under 85% appearing a single time and 4.2% taken by the ten largest. The sample was PBMCs. The receptors here all came from a male donor in good health and CMV-seropositive. CDR3s include the opening cysteine and the closing phenylalanine or tryptophan. D genes are given only for firm matches.

-,TRBJ2-5,TRBV19,CASSMRGLGETQYF
-,TRBJ2-7,TRBV21-1,CASSRPQALFYEQYF
TRBD2,TRBJ2-1,TRBV11-1,CASSYRGGYNEQFF
TRBD1,TRBJ1-2,TRBV7-8,CASSFPGTGIYGYTF
TRBD2,TRBJ2-7,TRBV5-1,CASSQGLAGGSYEQYF
TRBD2,TRBJ2-1,TRBV18,CASSQTSGGENEQFF
-,TRBJ2-1,TRBV7-9,CASSLRGSKDNEQFF
-,TRBJ2-1,TRBV9,CASSVVGSGYNEQFF
-,TRBJ1-5,TRBV19,CASIFSFDGEGGNQPQHF
-,TRBJ1-4,TRBV4-1,CASSQDGGQTNEKLFF
TRBD2,TRBJ2-5,TRBV28,CASSLFLAGGAETQYF
TRBD1,TRBJ1-6,TRBV15,CATSRVRTGDSPLHF
-,TRBJ2-2,TRBV27,CASSRNSGELFF
TRBD2,TRBJ2-7,TRBV13,CASSLNPSGGSEQYF
-,TRBJ2-7,TRBV7-2,CASSWLSYEQYF
TRBD1,TRBJ1-4,TRBV7-2,CASSSRGQGNNEKLFF
-,TRBJ2-5,TRBV5-5,CASSLVGGQETQYF
-,TRBJ2-1,TRBV15,CATSIKVGAYNEQFF
TRBD2,TRBJ2-1,TRBV7-7,CASSPLGNLAGGTNEQFF
-,TRBJ1-4,TRBV6-1,CASSRGTTNEKLFF
TRBD2,TRBJ2-3,TRBV27,CASSQGGRAIDTQYF
-,TRBJ2-7,TRBV6-5,CASRSTGRYEQYF
-,TRBJ1-2,TRBV28,CASSIISHRQTNYGYTF
TRBD2,TRBJ2-1,TRBV5-1,CASSETSGGPDNEQFF